Sequencing of this T cell receptor beta chain was carried out in a study of T cells in Graves' hyperthyroidism and ophthalmopathy. Study-level information: At the time of initial diagnosis and before any treatment, peripheral blood was collected. Study-wide findings and caveats: Peripheral blood also featured most of the thyroid clonotypes expanded above 0.001.

RNA transcripts served as the template for amplifying TCR beta CDR3 regions. Carried out on the TCR CDR3, a first-round RT-PCR used the HTBI primer set. Each CDR3 protein is one row after TCRdb ran MiXCR on the multiplex PCR reads. The data contain 530,000 or so distinct CDR3 sequences, roughly 24% of them singletons. Clinical symptoms, serum thyroxine, TRAb, thyroid ultrasound and orbital computed tomography established diagnosis. A roughly 10 ml volume of fresh peripheral blood provided the PBMCs. To note about this clonotype: Its target is not known.

Germline CDR1 is LNHDA and CDR2 is SQIVND (reference sequence). The CDR3 is 16 residues long. Trimming left V 3 bases short and J 5 bases short, with 17 bases between. The sequenced sample was blood. This clonotype originated in a woman in her thirties with Graves' ophthalmopathy. The chain couples TRBV19 to TRBJ1-5; perhaps TRBD1 as D (5 bases). The CDR3 nucleotides read TGTGCCAGTAGTATGCCAAGACAGCTAAACCATCAGCCCCAGCATTTT. Encoded protein: CASSMPRQLNHQPQHF.